The subject of this entry is one T cell receptor beta chain. TCRdb's copy holds only in-frame clones and misses some; the assay was immunoSEQ multiplex PCR. The table lists some 35,000 clones, roughly 84% of them singletons. Germline V gene sequence: CDR1 SGDLS, CDR2 YYNGEE. This CDR3 comprises 14 residues. Deletions cut 4 bases from V and 0 bases from J, with 7 bases between. Documented treatment: randomized to nivolumab then ipilimumab (arm A) or the reverse (arm B). Patients had received no earlier DNA-damaging chemotherapy. Live CD3+CD8+ CD19− CD56− cells were sorted from PBMCs. These data originate in a study of sequential checkpoint blockade in melanoma. Study details: Arm A got nivolumab then ipilimumab; arm B the reverse, 1:1. Maintenance nivolumab came after either treatment sequence.

The chain is built from TRBV9 and TRBJ2-2; D unresolved. The sequencing used CD8+ T cells sorted from blood (inferred from file names), collected from a patient given nivolumab and ipilimumab in sequence. The sequence was collected from a human donor with melanoma. This chain's CDR3 is CASSPYTNTGELFF. The CDR3 region has the DNA TGTGCCAGCAGCCCATACACGAACACCGGGGAGCTGTTTTTT. The full variable domain, in which reference TRBV9 and TRBJ2-2 provide the parts outside the CDR3, is DSGVTQTPKHLITATGQRVTLRCSPRSGDLSVYWYQQSLDQGLQFLIQYYNGEERAKGNILERFSAQQFPDLHSELNLSSLELGDSALYFCASSPYTNTGELFFGEGSRLTVL.